This T cell receptor beta chain originates from a study of early T cells in non-severe SARS-CoV-2 infection. This clonotype has a count of ten or more. Researchers attached unique molecular identifiers to individual cDNA molecules. MiXCR, applied by TCRdb to the 5' RACE reads, yields one record per CDR3 protein. This sample has tens of thousands of distinct CDR3 sequences, with 8.5% to 10% found just once. CDR1 and CDR2 (germline): MNHEY, SVGAGI. CDR3 length equals 12 residues. Trimming pared 5 bases from V and 9 bases from J, leaving 13 bases between. The receptor was derived from an adult who was a healthcare worker with PCR-confirmed SARS-CoV-2 infection or an uninfected control (not recorded which). The chain uses TRBV6-5 and TRBJ1-2; D not certain. Specimen: whole blood, collected at baseline. The CDR3, as DNA: TGTGCCAGCAGTAGTCAAGGAGGGAGCTACACCTTC. As protein: CASSSQGGSYTF.